Detailed here is one T cell receptor (beta chain). The CDR3 spans 14 residues. V gave up 3 bases and J gave up 0 bases, with 8 bases separating them. Per germline, CDR1 SGHDT and CDR2 YYEEEE. This sample was included in a study of neoadjuvant anti-PD-1 for oral cavity cancer. Study summary: Patients without progression received a fourth nivolumab dose around day 43, then surgical resection on days 50-56.

The protocol was immunoSEQ multiplex PCR, while the TCRdb copy is restricted to in-frame clones and leaves out a portion. The data show 75,000 or so clones, under 85% seen once. The chain joins TRBV5-6 to TRBJ2-3, with a tentative D call TRBD2 (5 bases). Here the sequenced sample was PBMCs, taken before nivolumab (anti-PD-1) treatment. The TCR comes from a person aged 35 to 85 with oral cavity squamous cell carcinoma. CDR3 nucleotides: TGTGCCAGCAGCTGGGGAGACAGCACAGATACGCAGTATTTT. Translating gives CASSWGDSTDTQYF. Based on the CDR3 plus reference TRBV5-6 and TRBJ2-3, the full variable domain is DAGVTQSPTHLIKTRGQQVTLRCSPKSGHDTVSWYQQALGQGPQFIFQYYEEEERQRGNFPDRFSGHQFPNYSSELNVNALLLGDSALYLCASSWGDSTDTQYFGPGTRLTVL.